Reported below is one T cell receptor beta chain. Its antigen is still unknown. These data are taken from a study of CXCR3-negative and CXCR3-positive naive CD8 T cells. Via 5' RACE with UMI labels, TRB cDNA libraries were prepared. TCRdb reprocessed the 5' RACE reads and stores each CDR3 protein as one record, lacking DNA. This sample contains 84,000 or so distinct CDR3 sequences. Study findings and constraints: Researchers report that CXCR3-positive naive cells carry more hydrophobic TRB CDR3s than CXCR3-negative naive cells.

This CDR3 is built from 14 residues. The germline V gene has CDR1 MGHRA and CDR2 YSYEKL. Sequencing was carried out using naive CXCR3+ CD8+ T cells from blood. Sample subset: CD45RO-CCR7+CD27+CD95- naive CD8+ T cells expressing CXCR3 (TNR3+). This receptor was taken from a human donor in good health. Some clones in this sample may be carry-over from other donors' samples. The chain links TRBV4-1 to TRBJ1-2; TCRdb lists TRBD1, though no DNA is available to test this call. The CDR3 spells CASRGPGQSYGYTF.